This T cell receptor beta chain comes out of a study of T cells in women clearing cervical HPV infection. About the research overall: Cases were women with histologically confirmed HPV16-related CIN3 or worse, including a couple of invasive cancers. HLA type could not be excluded as a confounder.

About this clone itself: Coverage ceases 3 residues before the CDR3 finishes, and the germline J gene fills in the end.

CDR3 length: 15 amino acids. J was trimmed by 1 base and V by 2 bases; bases with no gene match: 4. Germline V gene data show CDR1 as MNHNS and CDR2 as SASEGT. Here immunoSEQ multiplex PCR was the method, and the copy in TCRdb shows in-frame clones only, minus some. The sample has about 26,000 clones. The chain carries TRBV6-1 and TRBJ2-5; 7 bases are shared with TRBD2. This receptor was obtained from a woman between 18 and 75 years old with a cervical HPV16 infection that either progressed to CIN3+ or cleared (not recorded which). Sequencing was done on a sample of blood buffy coat. Partial CDR3 DNA: TGTGCCAGCAGTGAAACCGGGACTATCCAAGAGACC. Encoded protein: CASSETGTIQET. The whole CDR3 reads CASSETGTIQETQYF.